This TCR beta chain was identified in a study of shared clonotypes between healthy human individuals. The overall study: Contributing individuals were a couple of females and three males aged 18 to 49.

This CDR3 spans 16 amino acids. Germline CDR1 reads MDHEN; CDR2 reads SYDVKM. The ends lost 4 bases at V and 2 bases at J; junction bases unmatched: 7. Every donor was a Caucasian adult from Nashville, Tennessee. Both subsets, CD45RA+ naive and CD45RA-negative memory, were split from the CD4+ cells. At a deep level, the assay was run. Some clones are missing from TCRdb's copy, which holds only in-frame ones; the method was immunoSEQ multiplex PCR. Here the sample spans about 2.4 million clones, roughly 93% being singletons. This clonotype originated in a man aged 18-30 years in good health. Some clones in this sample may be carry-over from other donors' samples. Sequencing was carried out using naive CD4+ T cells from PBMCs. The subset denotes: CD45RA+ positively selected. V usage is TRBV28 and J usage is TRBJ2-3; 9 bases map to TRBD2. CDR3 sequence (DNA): TGTGCCAGCAGTTCCCCAGCGGGGGGAACCACAGATACGCAGTATTTT. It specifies CASSSPAGGTTDTQYF.